These 15 T cell receptor beta chains were all obtained from the same sample, sequenced in a study of T cells expressing NK-cell markers. From the 5' RACE reads, TCRdb lists one entry per CDR3 protein and no DNA. The sample has about 150,000 distinct CDR3 sequences, and its top ten clones hold 30% to 45%. The sequencing input was blood T cells: a sorted CD56 or NKG2C T cell subset, CD4+ or CD8+ T cells, or bulk PBMC T cells (not recorded which). These receptors came from a woman aged 50 to 60 in good health.

V gene TRBV28 combines with J gene TRBJ2-1. In germline, CDR1 is MDHEN, CDR2 SYDVKM. The CDR3 runs 13 residues. The chain's CDR3 is CASMVGTYNEQFF.

The chain links TRBV20-1 to TRBJ2-1; TCRdb designates TRBD2, a call that cannot be tested without DNA. The V gene's germline CDR1 is DFQATT and CDR2 SNEGSKA (reference sequence). The CDR3 extends over 15 amino acids. The CDR3 reads CSASPKREGPNEQFF.

The chain combines TRBV5-1 with TRBJ2-1; TCRdb's D call of TRBD2 is untestable without DNA. The CDR3 contains 15 residues. The germline CDR1 and CDR2 sequences are SGHRS and YFSETQ. The CDR3 loop reads CASQPLAGPYNEQFF.

The chain recombines TRBV12-3 or TRBV12-4 with TRBJ2-1. The CDR3 runs to 13 residues. The CDR3 protein is CASTETSYNEQFF.

The chain has TRBV4-1 and TRBJ2-5. Germline V gene data show CDR1 as MGHRA and CDR2 as YSYEKL. CDR3 size: 15 residues. Here the CDR3 reads CASSQVPGDQETQYF.

CDR3 region: CASSSGQEEDEQFF. The genes are TRBV12-3 or TRBV12-4 and TRBJ2-1; absent DNA, TCRdb's TRBD1 call cannot be checked. There are 14 residues in the CDR3.

V usage is TRBV5-6 and J usage is TRBJ2-1; TCRdb indicates TRBD2, and absent DNA this call remains unverified. The germline V gene encodes CDR1 SGHDT and CDR2 YYEEEE. The CDR3 is made up of 15 amino acids. CDR3 sequence: CASSASGRGRNEQFF. The entire variable domain, with the rest obtained from reference TRBV5-6 and TRBJ2-1, is as follows: DAGVTQSPTHLIKTRGQQVTLRCSPKSGHDTVSWYQQALGQGPQFIFQYYEEEERQRGNFPDRFSGHQFPNYSSELNVNALLLGDSALYLCASSASGRGRNEQFFGPGTRLTVL.

The chain employs TRBV29-1 and TRBJ1-1; TCRdb's assignment of TRBD1 cannot be checked, as there is no DNA. The CDR3 spans 14 residues. Germline V lookup: CDR1 SQVTM, CDR2 ANQGSEA. Here the CDR3 reads CSVVLQGRDTEAFF.

The chain's CDR3 is CASSQGDRGNQPQHF. The V gene is TRBV4-1, the J gene TRBJ1-5; lacking DNA, the TRBD1 call made by TCRdb goes unchecked. Germline V CDR1 and CDR2: MGHRA, YSYEKL. This CDR3 has 15 amino acids.

CDR3 sequence: CASSQDPVGGGMTQYF. This chain connects TRBV4-1 to TRBJ2-5; as DNA is missing, the TRBD1 call by TCRdb cannot be tested. The CDR3 covers 16 residues. CDR1 and CDR2 (germline): MGHRA, YSYEKL.

This chain joins TRBV2 and TRBJ2-2; TCRdb names TRBD2, which stays unverified in the absence of DNA. In germline, CDR1 is SNHLY, CDR2 FYNNEI. The CDR3 runs 14 residues. This CDR3 reads CASSNGRGAGELFF.

The chain uses TRBV27 and TRBJ2-5; the TCRdb D gene call, TRBD2, has no DNA to confirm it. In germline, CDR1 is MNHEY, CDR2 SMNVEV (reference sequence). This CDR3 has 16 residues. CDR3 in amino acids: CASSPQEALGGETQYF.

The genes are TRBV3-1 and TRBJ2-2. This CDR3 comprises 12 residues. CDR1 and CDR2 (germline): LGHDT, YNNKEL (reference sequence). The CDR3 reads CASSQGYGELFF. The whole variable domain, remainder taken from reference TRBV3-1 and TRBJ2-2, is DTAVSQTPKYLVTQMGNDKSIKCEQNLGHDTMYWYKQDSKKFLKIMFSYNNKELIINETVPNRFSPKSPDKAHLNLHINSLELGDSAVYFCASSQGYGELFFGEGSRLTVL.

The chain couples TRBV29-1 to TRBJ2-1. Germline V CDR1 and CDR2: SQVTM, ANQGSEA. This CDR3 has 13 residues. The CDR3: CSVEESSYNEQFF.

The chain uses TRBV7-9 and TRBJ2-7; the D gene TCRdb calls, TRBD1, cannot be checked with no DNA. CDR1 SEHNR and CDR2 FQNEAQ come from the germline V gene (reference sequence). This CDR3 is 15 amino acids long. The CDR3 reads CASSLVGTGLGEQYF.